A selection of T cell receptor beta chains follows, all from one sample in a study of blood T cell repertoires in COVID-19. The data were produced by immunoSEQ multiplex PCR, yet TCRdb's version contains in-frame clones alone and is incomplete. The sample lists 270,000 or so clones; roughly 90% were seen once. Source material: peripheral blood. These TCRs come from a woman in her twenties or thirties with COVID-19, enrolled during active disease. CDR3s include the opening cysteine and the closing phenylalanine or tryptophan. Each record gives: clone size, V gene, J gene, CDR3 length, D gene, CDR3 DNA, CDR3 protein. D genes are given only for firm matches. Not all rows give a size; the values are once, few, many and, for expanded clones, a class.

>NA|TRBV30|TRBJ2-1|15|NA
TGTGCCTGGAGTGTATGGGGCTCCCCCTCGTCTGTGCAGTTCTTC
CAWSVWGSPSSVQFF
>NA|TRBV18|TRBJ2-5|14|NA
TGTGCCAGCTCACCGGGACACCACCAAGAGACCCAGTACTTC
CASSPGHHQETQYF
>NA|TRBV28|TRBJ1-1|13|NA
TGTGCCAGCAGTCTAATCGGGGTCTCTGAAGCTTTCTTT
CASSLIGVSEAFF
>NA|TRBV5-1|TRBJ1-6|14|NA
TGCGCCAGCAGCTTGGGACAGTTCAATTCACCCCTCCACTTT
CASSLGQFNSPLHF
>NA|TRBV3-1/TRBV3-2|TRBJ2-2|14|NA
TGTGCCAGCAGCCAAGTACTAGGTGCCGGGGAGCTGTTTTTT
CASSQVLGAGELFF
>few|TRBV3-1/TRBV3-2|TRBJ1-5|13|NA
TGTGCCAGCAGCCAAGACGCAGTTCAGCCCCAGCATTTT
CASSQDAVQPQHF
>NA|TRBV7-9|TRBJ1-6|12|TRBD1
TGTGCCCTCGGGGACAGGAGGTCACCCCTCCACTTT
CALGDRRSPLHF
>NA|TRBV5-1|TRBJ1-6|13|NA
TGCGCCAGCAGCCTGGGGGGCGGATGGGCCCCCCACTTT
CASSLGGGWAPHF
>NA|TRBV4-2|TRBJ2-1|17|TRBD2
TGTGCCAGCAGCCGCGGTAGGACTAGCGGGGGGGATGATGAGCAGTTCTTC
CASSRGRTSGGDDEQFF
>NA|TRBV5-4|TRBJ2-6|13|NA
TGTGCCAGCCTGAGGGCTGGGGCCAACGTCCTGACTTTC
CASLRAGANVLTF
>NA|TRBV5-1|TRBJ1-1|14|NA
TGCGCCAGCAGCCGCTCCAGACAGGCCGCTGAAGCTTTCTTT
CASSRSRQAAEAFF
>NA|TRBV7-2|TRBJ2-1|19|TRBD2
TGTGCCAGCAGCTTAGGGTTGAGAGTAGCGGGGGGGCTGGAGAATGAGCAGTTCTTC
CASSLGLRVAGGLENEQFF
>NA|TRBV19|TRBJ2-5|15|NA
TGTGCCAGTAGTAGACGGGGGGCCGGCTTCGAGACCCAGTACTTC
CASSRRGAGFETQYF
>once|TRBV27|TRBJ2-7|16|NA
TGTGCCAGCAGTTTATCCTTGGACAGACCTGCTTACGAGCAGTACTTC
CASSLSLDRPAYEQYF
>NA|TRBV5-1|TRBJ1-2|14|NA
TGCGCCAGCAGCTTTTTCTTGGGTTCGGGGGGCTACACCTTC
CASSFFLGSGGYTF
>NA|TRBV7-9|TRBJ2-5|13|NA
TGTGCCAGCAGCTTAGCATCGGAGGAGACCCAGTACTTC
CASSLASEETQYF
>NA|TRBV11-2|TRBJ2-7|16|TRBD2
TGTGCCAGCAGCTTAGAAGCGGGGGGTTACTCTTACGAGCAGTACTTC
CASSLEAGGYSYEQYF
>NA|TRBV20-1|TRBJ1-4|12|NA
TGCAGTGCTAGTAATCGGGTTGAAAAACTGTTTTTT
CSASNRVEKLFF
>NA|TRBV5-1|TRBJ1-6|15|TRBD1
TGCGCCAGCAGCTTTTCGGGACAGGGAGTTTCACCCCTCCACTTT
CASSFSGQGVSPLHF
>once|TRBV28|TRBJ2-7|11|NA
TGTGCCAGCAGTTTAAATTACGGGCAGTACTTC
CASSLNYGQYF
>NA|TRBV28|TRBJ2-1|10|NA
TGTGCCACCTCCAGGAATGAGCAGTTCTTC
CATSRNEQFF
>NA|TRBV7-8|TRBJ1-5|15|TRBD1
TGTGCCAGCAACCCGGGACAGGGCCTAAATCAGCCCCAGCATTTT
CASNPGQGLNQPQHF
>NA|TRBV5-8|TRBJ1-1|15|NA
TGTGCCAGCAGCTGGGGGGTCGTGGGGAACACTGAAGCTTTCTTT
CASSWGVVGNTEAFF
>NA|TRBV6-5|TRBJ1-6|13|NA
TGTGCCAGCAGGGGGCAGAATAATTCACCCCTCCACTTT
CASRGQNNSPLHF
>NA|TRBV18|TRBJ2-5|11|NA
TGTGCCAGCCTCGGGCAAGAGACCCAGTACTTC
CASLGQETQYF
>NA|TRBV4-1|TRBJ1-2|15|NA
TGCGCCAGCAGCCTTATACCCGGGATCCTCTATGGCTACACCTTC
CASSLIPGILYGYTF
>NA|TRBV7-8|TRBJ2-7|14|TRBD1
TGTGCCAGCAGCTTCCGGACAGGGCTATACGAGCAGTACTTC
CASSFRTGLYEQYF
>NA|TRBV6-6|TRBJ1-3|13|TRBD1
TGTGCCAGGGAGACAGGGAAGGGAAACACCATATATTTT
CARETGKGNTIYF
>NA|TRBV27|TRBJ2-1|14|TRBD2
TGTGCCAGCAGAGGACTAGCGGCCTGGTATGAGCAGTTCTTC
CASRGLAAWYEQFF
>NA|TRBV19|TRBJ1-2|14|NA
TGTGCCAGTAGCCAACAGGCTCTAAGTTTTGGCTACACCTTC
CASSQQALSFGYTF
>NA|TRBV12-3/TRBV12-4|TRBJ2-3|11|NA
TGTGCCAGCACCACTACGGATACGCAGTATTTT
CASTTTDTQYF
>NA|TRBV10-3|TRBJ1-6|13|NA
TGTGCCATCAGTGAAGACACTTATTCACCCCTCCACTTT
CAISEDTYSPLHF
>once|TRBV3-1/TRBV3-2|TRBJ1-6|20|NA
TGTGCCAGCAGCCAAGAAAGGGGTGGGTACCGGGGGTTCACAAATTCACCCCTCCACTTT
CASSQERGGYRGFTNSPLHF
>NA|TRBV5-6|TRBJ1-6|17|NA
TGTGCCAGCAGCCCGACCTTTGGGGGCCTCTATAATTCACCCCTCCACTTT
CASSPTFGGLYNSPLHF
>NA|TRBV7-2|TRBJ1-3|15|TRBD1
TGTGCCAGCAGTTGGACAGGGACCTCTGGAAACACCATATATTTT
CASSWTGTSGNTIYF
>NA|TRBV5-4|TRBJ1-6|15|TRBD1
TGTGCCAGCAGTTATGACAGGGCTTATAATTCACCCCTCCACTTT
CASSYDRAYNSPLHF
>NA|TRBV18|TRBJ1-2|14|NA
TGTGCCAGCTCACCAAATGCAGGCTATTATGGCTACACCTTC
CASSPNAGYYGYTF